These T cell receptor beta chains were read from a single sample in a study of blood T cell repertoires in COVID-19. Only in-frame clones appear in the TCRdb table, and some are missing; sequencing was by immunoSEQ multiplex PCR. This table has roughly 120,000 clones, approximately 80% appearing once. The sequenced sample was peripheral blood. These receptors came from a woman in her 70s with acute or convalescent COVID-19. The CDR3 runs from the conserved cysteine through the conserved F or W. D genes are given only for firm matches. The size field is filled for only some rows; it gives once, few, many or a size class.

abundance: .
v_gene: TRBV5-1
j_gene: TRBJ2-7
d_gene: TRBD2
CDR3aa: CASSLPTGTSAYEQYF
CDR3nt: TGCGCCAGCAGCTTACCAACCGGGACTAGCGCATACGAGCAGTACTTC

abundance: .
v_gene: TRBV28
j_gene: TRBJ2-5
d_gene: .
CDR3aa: CASSFLLEHRRAETQYF
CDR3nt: TGTGCCAGCAGTTTCTTATTGGAACACCGGAGGGCAGAGACCCAGTACTTC

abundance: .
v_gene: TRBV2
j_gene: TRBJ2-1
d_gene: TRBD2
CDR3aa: CASRSTSGGENEQFF
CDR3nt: TGTGCCAGCAGGTCTACTAGCGGAGGGGAAAATGAGCAGTTCTTC

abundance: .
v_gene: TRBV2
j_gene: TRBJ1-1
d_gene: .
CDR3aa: CASSDRQAEAFF
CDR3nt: TGTGCCAGCAGTGATAGACAGGCTGAAGCTTTCTTT

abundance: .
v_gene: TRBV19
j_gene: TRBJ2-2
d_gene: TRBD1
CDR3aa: CASSRTTGVGANTGELFF
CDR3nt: TGTGCCAGTAGTAGGACCACAGGGGTAGGTGCGAACACCGGGGAGCTGTTTTTT

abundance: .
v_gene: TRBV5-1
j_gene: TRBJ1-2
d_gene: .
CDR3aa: CASSLLQDSYGYTF
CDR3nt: TGCGCCAGCAGCTTGTTGCAAGACAGCTATGGCTACACCTTC

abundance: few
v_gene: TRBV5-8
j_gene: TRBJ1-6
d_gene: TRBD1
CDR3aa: CASRGTGLGNSPLHF
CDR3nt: TGTGCCAGCAGGGGGACAGGGTTGGGTAATTCACCCCTCCACTTT

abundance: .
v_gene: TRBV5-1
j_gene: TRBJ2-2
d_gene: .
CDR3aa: CASSLVSLPSGELFF
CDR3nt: TGCGCCAGCAGCTTGGTATCACTACCTTCCGGGGAGCTGTTTTTT

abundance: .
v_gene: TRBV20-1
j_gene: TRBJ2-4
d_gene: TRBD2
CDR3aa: CSASTSGNIQYF
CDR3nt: TGCAGTGCTAGTACTAGCGGCAACATTCAGTACTTC

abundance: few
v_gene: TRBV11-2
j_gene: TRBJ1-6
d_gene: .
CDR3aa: CASSLARIENSPLHF
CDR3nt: TGTGCCAGCAGCTTAGCGCGGATCGAAAATTCACCCCTCCACTTT

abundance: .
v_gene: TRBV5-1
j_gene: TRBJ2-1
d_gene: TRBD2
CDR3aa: CASSWPSSGGSSYNEQFF
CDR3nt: TGCGCCAGCAGCTGGCCATCTAGCGGGGGAAGCTCCTACAATGAGCAGTTCTTC

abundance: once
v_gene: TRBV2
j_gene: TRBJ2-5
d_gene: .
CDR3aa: CASSALKETQYF
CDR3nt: TGTGCCAGCAGTGCTTTAAAAGAGACCCAGTACTTC

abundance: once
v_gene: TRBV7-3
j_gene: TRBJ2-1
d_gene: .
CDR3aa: CASSFDRDEQFF
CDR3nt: TGTGCCAGCAGCTTCGACCGGGATGAGCAGTTCTTC

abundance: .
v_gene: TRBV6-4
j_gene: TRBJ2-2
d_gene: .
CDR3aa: CASSETWVNTGELFF
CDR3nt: TGTGCCAGCAGTGAGACATGGGTCAACACCGGGGAGCTGTTTTTT

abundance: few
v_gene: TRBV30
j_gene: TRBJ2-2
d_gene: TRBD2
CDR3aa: CAWGEGLNTGELFF
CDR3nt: TGTGCCTGGGGGGAGGGGCTCAACACCGGGGAGCTGTTTTTT